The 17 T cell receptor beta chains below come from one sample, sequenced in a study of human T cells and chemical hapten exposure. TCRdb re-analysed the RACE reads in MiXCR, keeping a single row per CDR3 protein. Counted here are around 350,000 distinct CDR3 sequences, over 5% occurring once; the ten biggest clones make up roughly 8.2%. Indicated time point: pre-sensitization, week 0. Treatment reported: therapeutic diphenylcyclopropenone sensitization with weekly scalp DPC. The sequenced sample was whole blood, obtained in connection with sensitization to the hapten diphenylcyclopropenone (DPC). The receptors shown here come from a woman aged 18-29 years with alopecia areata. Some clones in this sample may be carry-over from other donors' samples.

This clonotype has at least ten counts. CDR3 nucleotide sequence: TGTGCCAGCAGTCCTAGCGGGGGGCTACAAGAGACCCAGTACTTC. It is translated as CASSPSGGLQETQYF. The chain couples TRBV6-2 or TRBV6-3 to TRBJ2-5, with TRBD2 identical over 11 bases. Germline V lookup: CDR1 MNHEY, CDR2 SVGEGT. V was pared by 5 bases and J by 2 bases, with 4 bases of the junction left unmatched. This CDR3 is 15 amino acids long.

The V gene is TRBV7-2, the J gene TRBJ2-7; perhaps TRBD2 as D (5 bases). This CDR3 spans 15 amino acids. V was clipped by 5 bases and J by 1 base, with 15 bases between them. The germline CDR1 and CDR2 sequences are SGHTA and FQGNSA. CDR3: CASSPSRLASYEQYF. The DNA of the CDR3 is TGTGCCAGCAGCCCCTCCCGGCTAGCTTCCTACGAGCAGTACTTC.

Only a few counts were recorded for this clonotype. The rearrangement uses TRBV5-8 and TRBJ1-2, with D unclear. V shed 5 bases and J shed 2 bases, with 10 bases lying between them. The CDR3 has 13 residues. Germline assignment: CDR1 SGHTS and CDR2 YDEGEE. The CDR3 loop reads CASRLSVNYGYTF. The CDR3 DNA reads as TGTGCCAGCAGGCTTTCAGTGAACTATGGCTACACCTTC.

This CDR3 is CASSRGLAGGNTGELFF. CDR3 nucleotide sequence: TGTGCCAGCAGCCGGGGACTAGCGGGGGGCAACACCGGGGAGCTGTTTTTT. The chain links TRBV4-2 to TRBJ2-2; the match to TRBD2 covers 15 bases. V lost 4 bases to trimming and J lost 2 bases; unmatched junction nucleotides: 2. The CDR3 extends over 17 amino acids. Germline CDR1 LGHNA, CDR2 YNFKEQ.

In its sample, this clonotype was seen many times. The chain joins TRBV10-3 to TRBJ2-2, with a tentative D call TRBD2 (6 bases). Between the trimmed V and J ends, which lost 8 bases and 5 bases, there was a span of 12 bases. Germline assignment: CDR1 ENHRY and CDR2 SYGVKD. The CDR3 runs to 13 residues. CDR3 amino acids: CAIGGAQTGELFF. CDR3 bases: TGTGCCATCGGAGGGGCGCAAACCGGGGAGCTGTTTTTT.

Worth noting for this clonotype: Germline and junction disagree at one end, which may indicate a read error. CDR3 nucleotides: TGTGCCAGCAGCACCGACAGCTATGCCTACACCTTC. Its protein is CASSTDSYAYTF. The chain recombines TRBV6-5 with TRBJ1-2, with D perhaps matching TRBD1 (5 bases). Germline V lookup: CDR1 MNHEY, CDR2 SVGAGI. The CDR3 is 12 residues long.

The CDR3 sequence: CASSPRQVPYNEQFF. The CDR3 DNA reads TGTGCCAGCAGTCCCAGACAGGTACCATACAATGAGCAGTTCTTC. This chain joins TRBV6-2 or TRBV6-3 and TRBJ2-1; weak D call: TRBD1 (6 bases). V lost 5 bases and J 4 bases, leaving 15 bases between the germline ends. The germline V gene encodes CDR1 MNHEY and CDR2 SVGEGT. This CDR3 is 15 amino acids long.

CDR3 bases: TGCGCCAGCAGCCCCAGGGGTGCGTCGGGGGCAGATACGCAGTATTTT. Protein: CASSPRGASGADTQYF. The chain has TRBV4-3 and TRBJ2-3; D might be TRBD1 or TRBD2, each matching 6 bases. The CDR3 consists of 16 residues. CDR1 LGHNA and CDR2 YSLEER come from the germline V gene. V was shortened by 4 bases and J by 4 bases, with 18 bases between the two germline ends.

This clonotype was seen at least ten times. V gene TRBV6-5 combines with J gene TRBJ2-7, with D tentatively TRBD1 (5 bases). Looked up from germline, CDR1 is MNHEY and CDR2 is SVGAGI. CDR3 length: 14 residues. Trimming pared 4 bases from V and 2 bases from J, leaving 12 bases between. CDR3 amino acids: CASSSSAGPYEQYF. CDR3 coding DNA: TGTGCCAGCAGTTCCTCGGCAGGGCCCTACGAGCAGTACTTC.

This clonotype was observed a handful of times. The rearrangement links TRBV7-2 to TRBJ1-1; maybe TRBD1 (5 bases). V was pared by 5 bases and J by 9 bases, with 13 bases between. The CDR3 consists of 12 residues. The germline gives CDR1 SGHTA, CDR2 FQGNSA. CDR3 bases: TGTGCCAGCAGCAAAGGGACCCTTAAAGCTTTCTTT. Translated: CASSKGTLKAFF.

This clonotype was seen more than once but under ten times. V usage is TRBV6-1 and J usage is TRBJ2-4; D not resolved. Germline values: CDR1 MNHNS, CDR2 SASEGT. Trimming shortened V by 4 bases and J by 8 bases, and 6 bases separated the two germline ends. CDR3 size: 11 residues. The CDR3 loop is CASSVRDIQYF. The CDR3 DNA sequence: TGTGCCAGCAGTGTCAGAGACATTCAGTACTTC.

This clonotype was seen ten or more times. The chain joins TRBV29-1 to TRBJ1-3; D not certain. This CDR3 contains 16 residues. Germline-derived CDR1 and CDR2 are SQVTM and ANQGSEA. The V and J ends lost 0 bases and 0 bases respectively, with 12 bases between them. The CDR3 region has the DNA TGCAGCGTTGAAGATTCGTCGGCAAACTCTGGAAACACCATATATTTT. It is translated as CSVEDSSANSGNTIYF.

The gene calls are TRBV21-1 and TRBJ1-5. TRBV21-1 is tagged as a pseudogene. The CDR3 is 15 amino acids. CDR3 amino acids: CASSDAGYSNQPQHF. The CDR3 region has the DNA TGTGCCAGCAGCGACGCAGGCTATAGCAATCAGCCCCAGCATTTT.

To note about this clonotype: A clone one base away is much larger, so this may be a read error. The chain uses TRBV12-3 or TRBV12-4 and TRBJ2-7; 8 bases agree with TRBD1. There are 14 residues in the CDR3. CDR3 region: CASSFLDRAYKQYF. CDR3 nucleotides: TGTGCCAGCAGTTTCCTGGACAGGGCCTACAAGCAGTACTTC.

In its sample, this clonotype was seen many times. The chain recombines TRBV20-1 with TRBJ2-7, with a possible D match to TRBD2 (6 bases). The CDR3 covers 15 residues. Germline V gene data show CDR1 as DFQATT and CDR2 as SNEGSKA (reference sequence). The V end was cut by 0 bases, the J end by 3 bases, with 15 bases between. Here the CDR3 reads CSARDGRGERYEQYF. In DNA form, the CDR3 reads TGCAGTGCTAGAGATGGACGCGGGGAACGCTACGAGCAGTACTTC.

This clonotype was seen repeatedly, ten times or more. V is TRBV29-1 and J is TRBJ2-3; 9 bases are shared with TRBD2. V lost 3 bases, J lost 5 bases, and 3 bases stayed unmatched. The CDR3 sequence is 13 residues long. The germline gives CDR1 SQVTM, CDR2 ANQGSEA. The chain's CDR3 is CSVEASGEDTQYF. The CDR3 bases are TGCAGCGTTGAGGCTAGCGGGGAAGATACGCAGTATTTT.

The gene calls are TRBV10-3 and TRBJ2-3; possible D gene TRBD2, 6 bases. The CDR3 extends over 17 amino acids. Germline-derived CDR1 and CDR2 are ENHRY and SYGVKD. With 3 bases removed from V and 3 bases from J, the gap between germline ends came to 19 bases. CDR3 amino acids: CAISDPRKDGRTDTQYF. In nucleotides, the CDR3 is TGTGCCATCAGTGACCCCAGAAAGGATGGGAGGACAGATACGCAGTATTTT.